This passage covers 17 T cell receptor beta chains from one sample sequenced in a study of blood T cell repertoires in COVID-19. The assay was immunoSEQ multiplex PCR, and TCRdb's table has in-frame clones only and misses some. The sample shows roughly 200,000 clones, about four fifths of them seen only once. The specimen sequenced was PBMCs or T cells enriched from blood (not recorded which). These receptors all come from a man in his forties who had recovered from COVID-19.

This clone has a handful of counts. The CDR3 DNA reads as TGTGCCAGCAGTGGAGGACAGAGACTTTCCTACGAGCAGTACTTC. It yields the protein CASSGGQRLSYEQYF. This chain links TRBV25-1 with TRBJ2-7; tentative D call: TRBD1 (6 bases). The CDR3 consists of 15 residues. In germline, CDR1 is MGHDK, CDR2 SYGVNS. Trimming took off 4 bases at V and 1 base at J, with 14 bases between the two ends.

J is TRBJ2-1 and V is TRBV7-9, with D uncertain. The V end was cut by 2 bases, the J end by 8 bases, with 13 bases between. CDR3 length equals 14 residues. CDR1 and CDR2 (germline): SEHNR, FQNEAQ (reference sequence). The CDR3 reads CASSLSPSFDEQFF. The CDR3 coding sequence is TGTGCCAGCAGCTTATCTCCTTCCTTCGATGAGCAGTTCTTC.

This rearrangement joins TRBV5-6 to TRBJ2-7; 13 nucleotides agree with TRBD2. Germline CDR1 and CDR2: SGHDT and YYEEEE. The CDR3 consists of 15 residues. J was trimmed by 7 bases and V by 4 bases; bases with no gene match: 8. The CDR3: CASSRGLAGVGEQYF. CDR3 nucleotide sequence: TGTGCCAGCAGCAGAGGACTAGCGGGAGTAGGGGAGCAGTACTTC.

The chain joins TRBV12-3 or TRBV12-4 to TRBJ2-2; D is unresolved. The V end lost 1 base, the J end lost 6 bases, and 6 bases lay between the germline ends. The CDR3 totals 13 residues. This CDR3 is CASSLGQAGELFF. CDR3 coding DNA: TGTGCCAGCAGTTTAGGCCAGGCCGGGGAGCTGTTTTTT.

This clone showed up just a few times. The gene calls are TRBV6-5 and TRBJ2-1; D is perhaps TRBD2 (6 bases). This CDR3 spans 15 amino acids. Germline CDR1 MNHEY, CDR2 SVGAGI. V lost 2 bases and J lost 6, with 14 bases in between. In DNA, the CDR3 is TGTGCCAGCAGTTACGGGGCGGGAAGCCGCAATGAGCAGTTCTTC. It is translated as CASSYGAGSRNEQFF.

This chain links TRBV11-3 with TRBJ1-1; 8 nucleotides line up with TRBD1. The trim removed 4 bases at V and 1 base at J, leaving 2 bases unmatched. CDR1 and CDR2 from the germline V gene are SGHNT and YENEEA. The CDR3 has 14 residues. The CDR3 reads CASSSDRGNTEAFF. The CDR3 bases are TGTGCCAGCAGCTCTGACAGGGGGAACACTGAAGCTTTCTTT.

The CDR3 DNA reads as TGTGCCAGCAGCGTTGGGACAGACGAGTCCGGGGCCAACGTCCTGACTTTC. Translated: CASSVGTDESGANVLTF. The V gene is TRBV9, the J gene TRBJ2-6; TRBD1 matches 7 bases. There are 17 residues in the CDR3. The V segment lost 2 bases and the J segment 4 bases; nucleotides outside the gene matches: 9. Germline CDR1 is SGDLS and CDR2 is YYNGEE.

This rearrangement joins TRBV2 to TRBJ1-5; TRBD1 might be the D (5 bases). V lost 4 bases and J 0 bases, leaving 10 bases between the germline ends. The length of the CDR3 is 15 residues. The V gene's germline CDR1 is SNHLY and CDR2 FYNNEI. DNA of the CDR3: TGTGCCAGCAGTGCCAACAGGAATAGCAATCAGCCCCAGCATTTT. This codes for CASSANRNSNQPQHF.

This clone has just one count. The chain carries TRBV5-4 and TRBJ1-1; weak D call: TRBD1 (6 bases). This CDR3 has 19 residues. CDR1 SGHNT and CDR2 YYREEE come from the germline V gene (reference sequence). V was cut by 1 base and J by 0 bases, with 22 bases left in between. The CDR3 loop reads CASSLRRRGLMGVNTEAFF. The CDR3 coding sequence is TGTGCCAGCAGCTTGCGGAGGCGGGGGCTCATGGGTGTGAACACTGAAGCTTTCTTT.

Details on this clone: Other DNA variants within this sample encode the same CDR3. V gene TRBV18 combines with J gene TRBJ1-1; D is undetermined. CDR3 length: 13 amino acids. V lost 2 bases, J lost 2 bases, and 6 bases lay in between. Germline assignment: CDR1 KGHSH and CDR2 LQKENI. The CDR3 is CASSPGLNTEAFF. The CDR3 bases are TGTGCCAGCTCACCAGGCCTTAACACTGAAGCTTTCTTT.

V gene TRBV19 combines with J gene TRBJ1-5; D unclear. V lost 5 bases and J 6 bases, leaving 11 bases between the germline ends. The CDR3 length is 13 residues. From germline, CDR1 is LNHDA and CDR2 SQIVND (reference sequence). Here the CDR3 DNA reads TGTGCCAGTAGTGACTTCTTGGGTCAGCCCCAGCATTTT. Translation gives CASSDFLGQPQHF.

The chain links TRBV27 to TRBJ1-1; tentative D call: TRBD1 (6 bases). The CDR3 extends over 14 amino acids. The ends were cut back, 5 bases at V and 5 bases at J, with 15 bases in the middle. Per germline, CDR1 MNHEY and CDR2 SMNVEV (reference sequence). CDR3 amino acids: CASSPWAQGTEAFF. The CDR3 nucleotides read TGTGCCAGCAGTCCCTGGGCCCAGGGGACTGAAGCTTTCTTT.

With regard to this clone: Other DNA sequences in this sample translate to the same CDR3. The chain links TRBV5-1 to TRBJ2-7, with TRBD1 matching 7 bases. This CDR3 is built from 14 residues. CDR1 and CDR2 from the germline V gene are SGHRS and YFSETQ. V lost 0 bases and J lost 4; bases outside the gene matches: 4. The CDR3 is CASSLAGQPYEQYV. The CDR3 nucleotides read TGCGCCAGCAGCTTGGCGGGACAGCCATACGAGCAGTACGTC.

V is TRBV5-4 and J is TRBJ2-7; tentatively, D is TRBD1 (6 bases). From germline, CDR1 is SGHNT and CDR2 YYREEE (reference sequence). CDR3 length equals 15 residues. Trimming cost V 3 bases and J 2 bases, with 15 bases left between them. The CDR3 DNA sequence: TGTGCCAGCAGCTCGAAGCTAGGACAGACCTACGAGCAGTACTTC. Its translation is CASSSKLGQTYEQYF.

The chain is built from TRBV9 and TRBJ1-1, with D uncertain. The V gene's germline CDR1 is SGDLS and CDR2 YYNGEE. V was trimmed by 4 bases and J by 3 bases, leaving 16 bases between them. CDR3 length: 15 residues. CDR3 amino acids: CASSPSSGWDTEAFF. CDR3 nucleotide sequence: TGTGCCAGCAGCCCAAGTTCGGGGTGGGACACTGAAGCTTTCTTT. The full variable domain, its missing parts supplied by reference TRBV9 and TRBJ1-1, is DSGVTQTPKHLITATGQRVTLRCSPRSGDLSVYWYQQSLDQGLQFLIQYYNGEERAKGNILERFSAQQFPDLHSELNLSSLELGDSALYFCASSPSSGWDTEAFFGQGTRLTVV.

The chain is built from TRBV6-6 and TRBJ1-2; the D gene is possibly TRBD1 (6 bases). In germline, CDR1 is MNHNY, CDR2 SVGAGI (reference sequence). Trimming took off 5 bases at V and 8 bases at J, with 12 bases between the two ends. CDR3 length: 12 amino acids. The CDR3: CASSLGARGYTF. The CDR3 region has the DNA TGTGCCAGCAGTCTGGGGGCGCGGGGCTACACCTTC.

The chain is built from TRBV5-1 and TRBJ2-1; possibly TRBD2 for D (6 bases). V lost 3 bases, J lost 4 bases, and 17 bases lay in between. CDR3 length: 16 residues. Germline CDR1 reads SGHRS; CDR2 reads YFSETQ. Here the CDR3 DNA reads TGCGCCAGCAGCTCTATGCCGGGGACTTCGTACAATGAGCAGTTCTTC. It encodes CASSSMPGTSYNEQFF. The full variable domain, in which reference TRBV5-1 and TRBJ2-1 provide the parts outside the CDR3, is KAGVTQTPRYLIKTRGQQVTLSCSPISGHRSVSWYQQTPGQGLQFLFEYFSETQRNKGNFPGRFSGRQFSNSRSEMNVSTLELGDSALYLCASSSMPGTSYNEQFFGPGTRLTVL.